The clone carrying this T cell receptor (beta chain) was picked up many times. The target antigen is unknown. Each CDR3 protein is one row after TCRdb ran MiXCR on the reads. This sample has around 300,000 distinct CDR3 sequences, with roughly 26% found just once. The sample originates from a study of T cell repertoires in cytomegalovirus infection. Study-level background: Public TCR beta signatures marked donors with CMV infection and the matching HLA. Study findings and constraints: CMV-specific HLA-C-restricted TCR beta clonotypes dominated the ex vivo response.

Germline V CDR1 and CDR2: SGHTA, FQGNSA. The CDR3 runs 17 residues. V dropped 1 base and J dropped 0 bases, with 14 bases sitting between them. The sequencing sample was made of PBMCs. The chain couples TRBV7-2 to TRBJ2-3, with TRBD2 as a possible D gene (6 bases). This receptor was identified in a human donor in good health (CMV status not recorded). Some clones in this sample may be carry-over from other donors' samples. The CDR3 DNA sequence: TGTGCCAGCAGCTTAGGTGTATCTAGCGACAGCACAGATACGCAGTATTTT. This gives the protein CASSLGVSSDSTDTQYF.